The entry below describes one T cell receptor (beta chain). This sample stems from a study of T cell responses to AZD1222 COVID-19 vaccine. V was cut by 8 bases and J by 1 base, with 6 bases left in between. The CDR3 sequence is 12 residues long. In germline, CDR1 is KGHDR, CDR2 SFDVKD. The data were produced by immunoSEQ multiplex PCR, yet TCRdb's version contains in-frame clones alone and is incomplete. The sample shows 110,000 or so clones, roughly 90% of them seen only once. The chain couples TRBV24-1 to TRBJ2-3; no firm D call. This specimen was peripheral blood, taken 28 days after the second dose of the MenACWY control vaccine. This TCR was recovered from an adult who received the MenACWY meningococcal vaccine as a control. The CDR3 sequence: CATNGGTDTQYF. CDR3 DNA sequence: TGTGCCACCAACGGAGGCACAGATACGCAGTATTTT.